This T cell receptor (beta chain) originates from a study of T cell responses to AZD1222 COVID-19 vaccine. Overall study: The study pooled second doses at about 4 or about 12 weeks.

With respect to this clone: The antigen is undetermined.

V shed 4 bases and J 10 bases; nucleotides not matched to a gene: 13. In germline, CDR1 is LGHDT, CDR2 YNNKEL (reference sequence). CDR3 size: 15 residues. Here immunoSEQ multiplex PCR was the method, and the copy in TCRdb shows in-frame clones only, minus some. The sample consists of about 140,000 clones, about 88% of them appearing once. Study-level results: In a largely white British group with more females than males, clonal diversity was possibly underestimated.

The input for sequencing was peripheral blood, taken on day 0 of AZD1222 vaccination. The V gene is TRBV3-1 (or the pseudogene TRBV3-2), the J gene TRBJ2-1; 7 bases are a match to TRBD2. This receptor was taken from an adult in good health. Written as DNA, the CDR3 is TGTGCCAGCAGCCCCTCACTAGCGTCCCGAGGGGAGCAGTTCTTC. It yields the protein CASSPSLASRGEQFF.